This TCR beta chain was observed in a study of spatial heterogeneity in lung cancer. Study overall: Raw-read counts averaged over ten per unique TCR and UMI combination.

This clonotype was detected only a few times. V was trimmed by 1 base and J by 7 bases, leaving 13 bases between them. The CDR3 covers 14 residues. A single record per CDR3 protein comes from TCRdb applying MiXCR to the 5' RACE reads. There are roughly 6,200 distinct CDR3 sequences in the sample; about 20% occur only once, and around 15% lies in the top ten. Time point described: sample taken at primary tumor resection. Donation came from roughly 72 patients with untreated early-stage non-small cell lung cancer. TCRs were sequenced from unsorted whole RNA of tumor, nontumor lung or PBMC. The sequence was collected from a male donor with early-stage non-small cell lung cancer. The chain has TRBV12-3 or TRBV12-4 and TRBJ2-5; the D is unclear. Sequences were derived from normal lung tissue next to the tumor, sampled at surgery. CDR3 nucleotides: TGTGCCAGCAGTTTAGAGGGCTCCAGTGGGACCCAGTACTTC. As protein: CASSLEGSSGTQYF.